A selection of T cell receptor beta chains follows, all from one sample in a study of T cell responses to AZD1222 COVID-19 vaccine. Sequencing was performed with immunoSEQ multiplex PCR; in TCRdb, only in-frame clones are kept and a portion is missing. The sample has approximately 43,000 clones; 70% to 90% are singletons. The sample in question was peripheral blood, obtained 28 days after the second AZD1222 dose. The receptors shown here come from an adult who received the AZD1222 COVID-19 vaccine. Each CDR3 is given with its conserved first and last residue. The order of the fields is D gene, J gene, clone size, V gene, CDR3 DNA, CDR3 protein. D genes are given only for firm matches. Clone size, where shown, is once, few, many, or a class for clones that have expanded.

d_gene: .; j_gene: TRBJ1-1; abundance: few; v_gene: TRBV14; CDR3nt: TGTGCCAGCAGCCAAGACAGGGACACTGAAGCTTTCTTT; CDR3aa: CASSQDRDTEAFF
d_gene: .; j_gene: TRBJ2-3; abundance: .; v_gene: TRBV9; CDR3nt: TGTGCCAGCAGCGCCCGCACAGATACGCAGTATTTT; CDR3aa: CASSARTDTQYF
d_gene: TRBD1; j_gene: TRBJ2-5; abundance: few; v_gene: TRBV7-2; CDR3nt: TGTGCCAGCAGCAGCCGGACAGGGGTGGAGACCCAGTACTTC; CDR3aa: CASSSRTGVETQYF
d_gene: .; j_gene: TRBJ1-5; abundance: .; v_gene: TRBV5-5; CDR3nt: TGTGCCAGCAGCTGGGGGGAGATCAATCAGCCCCAGCATTTT; CDR3aa: CASSWGEINQPQHF
d_gene: .; j_gene: TRBJ2-3; abundance: .; v_gene: TRBV3-1/TRBV3-2; CDR3nt: TGTGCCAGCAGCCATCTGAAAACAGATACGCAGTATTTT; CDR3aa: CASSHLKTDTQYF
d_gene: .; j_gene: TRBJ2-2; abundance: .; v_gene: TRBV7-2; CDR3nt: TGTGCCAGCAGCTTACTCCTGGGCCTGAACACCGGGGAGCTGTTTTTT; CDR3aa: CASSLLLGLNTGELFF
d_gene: TRBD1; j_gene: TRBJ1-4; abundance: .; v_gene: TRBV19; CDR3nt: TGTGCCAGTAGTTCGCAGGGGGGGGAAAAACTGTTTTTT; CDR3aa: CASSSQGGEKLFF
d_gene: TRBD1; j_gene: TRBJ1-4; abundance: once; v_gene: TRBV5-1; CDR3nt: TGCGCCAGCAGCTTGGCCGCGACAGGGCATGAAAAACTGTTTTTT; CDR3aa: CASSLAATGHEKLFF
d_gene: .; j_gene: TRBJ1-1; abundance: .; v_gene: TRBV7-9; CDR3nt: TGTGCCAGCAGCTTATTGGGGAACACTGAAGCTTTCTTT; CDR3aa: CASSLLGNTEAFF
d_gene: TRBD2; j_gene: TRBJ2-3; abundance: .; v_gene: TRBV7-9; CDR3nt: TGTGCCAGCAGCTACTTTAGCGGGGGCACAGATACGCAGTATTTT; CDR3aa: CASSYFSGGTDTQYF
d_gene: .; j_gene: TRBJ2-3; abundance: .; v_gene: TRBV10-3; CDR3nt: TGTGCCATCAGTGATCCCGACAGCCTGGGGACAGATACGCAGTATTTT; CDR3aa: CAISDPDSLGTDTQYF
d_gene: TRBD2; j_gene: TRBJ2-7; abundance: .; v_gene: TRBV19; CDR3nt: TGTGCCAGTAGTTCTGGAGCGGGAGGTTACGAGCAGTACTTC; CDR3aa: CASSSGAGGYEQYF
d_gene: .; j_gene: TRBJ1-6; abundance: once; v_gene: TRBV25-1; CDR3nt: TGTGCCAGCAGTGAAGGGGCCGGGCGTGCCCTCCACTTT; CDR3aa: CASSEGAGRALHF
d_gene: .; j_gene: TRBJ2-3; abundance: .; v_gene: TRBV5-6; CDR3nt: TGTGCCAGCAGGGAGGATGGGGGGCTCACAGATACGCAGTATTTT; CDR3aa: CASREDGGLTDTQYF
d_gene: .; j_gene: TRBJ2-5; abundance: .; v_gene: TRBV5-5; CDR3nt: TGTGCCAGCAGCTTGGCTAGCAGGGGGGGAGAGACCCAGTACTTC; CDR3aa: CASSLASRGGETQYF
d_gene: .; j_gene: TRBJ1-5; abundance: .; v_gene: TRBV12-5; CDR3nt: TGTGCTAGTGGTTTGGTACCAGGGGCATATAGCAATCAGCCCCAGCATTTT; CDR3aa: CASGLVPGAYSNQPQHF
d_gene: .; j_gene: TRBJ2-3; abundance: .; v_gene: TRBV18; CDR3nt: TGTGCCAGCTCACCACCGACTGCGGAAGATACGCAGTATTTT; CDR3aa: CASSPPTAEDTQYF
d_gene: TRBD1; j_gene: TRBJ2-7; abundance: few; v_gene: TRBV11-3; CDR3nt: TGTGCCAGCAGTACAGGGGTGTCCGAGCAGTACTTC; CDR3aa: CASSTGVSEQYF
d_gene: TRBD2; j_gene: TRBJ2-3; abundance: .; v_gene: TRBV7-2; CDR3nt: TGTGCCAGCAGCCCGGGACTAGCGGGGCGCGGAGATACGCAGTATTTT; CDR3aa: CASSPGLAGRGDTQYF
d_gene: .; j_gene: TRBJ1-2; abundance: .; v_gene: TRBV3-1/TRBV3-2; CDR3nt: TGTGCCAGCAGCCAAGATCTGGGACCCAAAGCGACCTATGGCTACACCTTC; CDR3aa: CASSQDLGPKATYGYTF